This T cell receptor beta chain comes out of a study of cytomegalovirus exposure and HLA in healthy donors. Findings and limits, study-wide: The authors confirmed in vitro that a few CMV-associated chains were specific for CMV antigens. Several of the most significant clusters appeared, in a later analysis, to be linked to common viral pathogens.

On this clone: Its antigen is unidentified.

This CDR3 region has 16 residues. From germline, CDR1 is SEHNR and CDR2 FQNEAQ (reference sequence). Trimming took 5 bases from V and 2 from J, leaving 15 bases between them. Those who donated were healthy bone marrow donors. The PCR was carried out with 60 Vbeta primers and 13 Jbeta primers. This table comes from immunoSEQ multiplex PCR, and its TCRdb copy is limited to in-frame clones, with some not included. The table shows about 160,000 clones, with roughly 88% occurring only once. The sequenced sample consisted of PBMCs. This chain joins TRBV7-9 and TRBJ2-2; D not certain. The TCR originated in a man aged 45 to 65 in good health and CMV-seropositive. The CDR3 sequence is CASSPVVQFNTGELFF. The CDR3 DNA follows: TGTGCCAGCAGCCCCGTCGTTCAGTTCAACACCGGGGAGCTGTTTTTT. Full variable domain (remainder filled in from reference TRBV7-9 and TRBJ2-2): DTGVSQNPRHKITKRGQNVTFRCDPISEHNRLYWYRQTLGQGPEFLTYFQNEAQLEKSRLLSDRFSAERPKGSFSTLEIQRTEQGDSAMYLCASSPVVQFNTGELFFGEGSRLTVL.